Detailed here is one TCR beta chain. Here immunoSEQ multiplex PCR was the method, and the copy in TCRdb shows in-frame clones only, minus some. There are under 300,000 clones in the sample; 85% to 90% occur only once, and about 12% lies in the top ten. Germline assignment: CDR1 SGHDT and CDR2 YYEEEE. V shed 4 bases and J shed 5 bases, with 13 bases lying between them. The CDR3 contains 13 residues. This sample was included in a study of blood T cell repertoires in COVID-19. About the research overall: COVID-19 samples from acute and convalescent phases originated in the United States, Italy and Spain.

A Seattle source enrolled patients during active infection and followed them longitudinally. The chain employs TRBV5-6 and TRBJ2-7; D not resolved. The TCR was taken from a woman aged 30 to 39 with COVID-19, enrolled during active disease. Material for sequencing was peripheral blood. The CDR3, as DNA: TGTGCCAGCAGCGACGTCCAGGCCGACGAGCAGTACTTC. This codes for CASSDVQADEQYF.